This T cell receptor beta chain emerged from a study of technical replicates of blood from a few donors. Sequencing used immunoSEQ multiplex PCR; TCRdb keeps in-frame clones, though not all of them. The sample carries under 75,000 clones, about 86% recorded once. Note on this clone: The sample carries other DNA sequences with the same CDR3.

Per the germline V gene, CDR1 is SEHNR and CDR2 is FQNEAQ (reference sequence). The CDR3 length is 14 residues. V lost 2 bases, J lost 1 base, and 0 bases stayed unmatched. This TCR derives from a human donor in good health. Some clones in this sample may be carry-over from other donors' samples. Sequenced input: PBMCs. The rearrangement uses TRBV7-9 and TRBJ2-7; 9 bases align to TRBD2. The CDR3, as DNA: TGTGCCAGCAGCTTAACTAGCGGGTCCTACGAGCAGTACTTC. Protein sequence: CASSLTSGSYEQYF.